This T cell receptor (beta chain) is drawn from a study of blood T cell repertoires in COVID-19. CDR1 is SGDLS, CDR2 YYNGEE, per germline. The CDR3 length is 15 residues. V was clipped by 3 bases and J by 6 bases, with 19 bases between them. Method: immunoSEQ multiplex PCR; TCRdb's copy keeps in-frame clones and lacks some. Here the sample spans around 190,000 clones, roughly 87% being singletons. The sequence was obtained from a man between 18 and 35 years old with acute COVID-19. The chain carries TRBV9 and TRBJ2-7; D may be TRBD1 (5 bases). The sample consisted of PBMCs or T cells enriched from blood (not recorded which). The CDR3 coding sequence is TGTGCCAGCAGCGCCGGTAACAGGCCATGGGGCGAGCAGTACTTC. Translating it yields CASSAGNRPWGEQYF.